What follows are 3 T cell receptor beta chains derived from one specimen sequenced in a study of cytomegalovirus exposure and HLA in healthy donors. This table comes from immunoSEQ multiplex PCR, and its TCRdb copy is limited to in-frame clones, with some not included. The sample includes 160,000 or so clones, approximately 89% seen only once; the top ten take approximately 2.5%. Sequencing input: PBMCs. The receptors derive from a man aged 18 to 30 in good health and CMV-seropositive.

The chain employs TRBV9 and TRBJ2-7; D unresolved. Trimming stripped 2 bases from V and 0 bases from J, with 9 bases between. CDR1 and CDR2 from the germline V gene are SGDLS and YYNGEE. The CDR3 is 14 amino acids. CDR3 coding DNA: TGTGCCAGCAGCGTTCGACACAGCTCCTACGAGCAGTACTTC. It translates to CASSVRHSSYEQYF.

This clone was seen only a few times. The gene calls are TRBV29-1 and TRBJ1-6; 8 bases match TRBD1. The CDR3 has 13 amino acids. Per germline, CDR1 SQVTM and CDR2 ANQGSEA. The trim removed 4 bases at V and 7 bases at J, leaving 3 bases unmatched. In DNA form, the CDR3 reads TGCAGCGTTGGACAGGGGCAGAATTCACCCCTCCACTTT. It yields the protein CSVGQGQNSPLHF.

The chain joins TRBV27 to TRBJ1-6; D may be TRBD1 (6 bases). The CDR3 extends over 17 amino acids. Trimming took off 5 bases at V and 2 bases at J, with 16 bases between the two ends. Germline V gives CDR1 MNHEY, CDR2 SMNVEV (reference sequence). CDR3 sequence reads: CASSPQGAPTYNSPLHF. The CDR3 nucleotides are TGTGCCAGCAGTCCACAGGGTGCTCCCACCTATAATTCACCCCTCCACTTT.